This T cell receptor beta chain was retrieved from a study of blood T cell repertoires in COVID-19. Repertoires were generated with immunoSEQ multiplex PCR, while TCRdb's copy carries only in-frame clones and drops some. Of approximately 140,000 clones listed, more than 70% were seen once; the top ten hold under 15%. Trimming removed 2 bases from V and 0 bases from J; junction bases left unmatched: 12. Germline CDR1 and CDR2: KGHSH and LQKENI. The CDR3 has 21 residues. This clone was counted a single time. This receptor was taken from a man in his sixties with active or convalescent COVID-19. The V call is TRBV18, the J call TRBJ2-6, with 11 positions matching TRBD2. The sample comprised peripheral blood. DNA of the CDR3: TGTGCCAGCTCACCATCCTACGCCGGGACTAGCGGAACCTCTGGGGCCAACGTCCTGACTTTC. This gives the protein CASSPSYAGTSGTSGANVLTF.